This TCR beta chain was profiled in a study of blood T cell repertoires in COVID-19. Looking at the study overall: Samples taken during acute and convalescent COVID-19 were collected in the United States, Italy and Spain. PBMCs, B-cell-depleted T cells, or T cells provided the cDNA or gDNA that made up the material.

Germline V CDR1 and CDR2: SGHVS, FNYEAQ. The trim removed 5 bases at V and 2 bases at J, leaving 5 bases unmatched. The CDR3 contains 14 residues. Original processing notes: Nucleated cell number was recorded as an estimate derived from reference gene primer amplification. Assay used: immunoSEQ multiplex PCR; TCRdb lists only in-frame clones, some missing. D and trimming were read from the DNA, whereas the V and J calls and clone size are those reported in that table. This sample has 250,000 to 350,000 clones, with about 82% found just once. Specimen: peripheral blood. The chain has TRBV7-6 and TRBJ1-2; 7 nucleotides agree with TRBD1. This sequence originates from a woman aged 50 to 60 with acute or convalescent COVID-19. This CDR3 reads CASSKGTANYGYTF. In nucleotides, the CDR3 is TGTGCCAGCAGCAAGGGGACAGCCAACTATGGCTACACCTTC.